This T cell receptor (beta chain) was sequenced during a study of T cells in Graves' hyperthyroidism and ophthalmopathy (dated by TCRdb to between 2018 and 2020). Context from the whole study: Peripheral blood was collected at initial diagnosis, before any treatment. To identify TCR V-J signatures that set the groups apart, the researchers used a discovery cohort of about a hundred patients, made up of some 41 with Graves' ophthalmopathy and about 59 with stable Graves' hyperthyroidism. An independent validation cohort of around 19 hyperthyroidism patients and approximately 16 patients who later progressed to ophthalmopathy tested prospective prediction of ophthalmopathy. The 75 to 100 discovery patients were randomly split 7:3 into training and test sets. The study also compared thyroid tissue and blood T-cell repertoires from several Graves' hyperthyroidism patients. After blood sampling, hyperthyroidism patients were treated with methimazole at a starting dose of 30 mg daily, and ophthalmopathy patients were treated with high-dose intravenous methylprednisolone. According to the paper, TCR Vbeta CDR3 sequencing was carried out on 135 peripheral blood samples, which came from about 45 ophthalmopathy, 70 to 80 hyperthyroidism and some 17 progressor patients.

The TCR beta CDR3 regions were amplified from the RNA transcripts. A first-round RT-PCR of the TCR CDR3 used the HTBI primer set with the Qiagen OneStep RT-PCR kit. Libraries were constructed in a second round of multiplex PCR, after which size selection and purification were carried out. Paired-end sequencing of the libraries was performed with 100 bp reads on an Illumina HiSeq2000. The authors' analysis ran thus. SOAPnuke was used to process the raw data, removing reads that contained adapters or uncalled bases, had a mean Phred below 15, or lacked an exact match to the constant primer or identifier. High-quality paired reads were merged with COPE v1.2.5, and unique nucleotide sequences were defined as clonotypes. Clonotypes were aligned to IMGT TRBV, TRBD and TRBJ reference segments using MiTCR v1.1. The analysis was restricted to V-J combinations with a frequency above 0.0001, which together covered approximately 99% of the repertoires. A TCS score was defined as the ratio of F50 (clonal expansion) to E x V (chaos), with BLOSUM62-based TCRdist applied between CDR3 peptides within each V-J. Welch's t-statistics and random forest reduced fewer than 550 V-J features to some 14, which were used in a naive Bayes classifier (R e1071). The raw public data were reprocessed by TCRdb itself: fastp quality trimming at Q25, MiXCR clonotype calling, in-frame beta chains only. Merged by CDR3 protein, the rows form single entries marked with the most common genes and DNA. These V and J calls derive from TCRdb rather than the authors' analysis. In all, the sample holds under 700,000 distinct CDR3 sequences, and over 15% of those were seen once. 15% to 20% of the sample lies in the top ten.

This clonotype occurred many times. Its antigen target is currently unknown. The input lacks base qualities; no much larger clone sits a single base away. The paper as a whole reports these results and caveats: Most expanded thyroid clonotypes (frequency above 0.001) were also detected in blood, a finding suggesting that blood repertoires may reflect thyroid immune responses. In cross-validation, a model built on a 13 V-J signature told ophthalmopathy apart from stable hyperthyroidism with under 90% sensitivity and around 84% specificity, and in testing the same model reached 80%/75%. No statistical method was used to fix the sample size in advance, and group allocation was not hidden from the investigators. In validation, the model predicted progression to ophthalmopathy a median of roughly 6.5 months before onset, with roughly 71% sensitivity and about 75% specificity.

Its CDR3 holds 13 amino acids, cysteine through phenylalanine. Here the CDR3 DNA is all that survives: 39 bases in frame from base 1. The germline ends are 7 bases apart after V is trimmed by 0 bases and J by 6 bases. The germline V gene provides CDR1 SNHLY and CDR2 FYNNEI. Stable Graves' hyperthyroidism was defined as the absence of progression to ophthalmopathy over 18 months of follow-up. The hyperthyroidism patients were between 18 and 65 years old and newly diagnosed, with a disease duration of less than 2 months. The study excluded patients with uncontrolled infections, other autoimmune diseases, pregnancy or lactation. Diagnoses relied on clinical symptoms, serum thyroxine and TRAb, thyroid ultrasound and orbital computed tomography. Ficoll-Paque density gradient centrifugation was used to isolate PBMCs from approximately 11 ml of fresh peripheral blood. Trizol reagent was used to extract total RNA, and RNA quality was then checked on an Agilent 2100 Bioanalyzer.

Sequencing input: blood. The TCR was taken from a woman aged 18 to 35 with Graves' hyperthyroidism. The chain joins TRBV2 to TRBJ2-3; the D gene assignment is ambiguous. The DNA sequence reads TGTGCCAGCAGTGAAGCAGCGTCGGATACGCAGTATTTT. This encodes CASSEAASDTQYF.